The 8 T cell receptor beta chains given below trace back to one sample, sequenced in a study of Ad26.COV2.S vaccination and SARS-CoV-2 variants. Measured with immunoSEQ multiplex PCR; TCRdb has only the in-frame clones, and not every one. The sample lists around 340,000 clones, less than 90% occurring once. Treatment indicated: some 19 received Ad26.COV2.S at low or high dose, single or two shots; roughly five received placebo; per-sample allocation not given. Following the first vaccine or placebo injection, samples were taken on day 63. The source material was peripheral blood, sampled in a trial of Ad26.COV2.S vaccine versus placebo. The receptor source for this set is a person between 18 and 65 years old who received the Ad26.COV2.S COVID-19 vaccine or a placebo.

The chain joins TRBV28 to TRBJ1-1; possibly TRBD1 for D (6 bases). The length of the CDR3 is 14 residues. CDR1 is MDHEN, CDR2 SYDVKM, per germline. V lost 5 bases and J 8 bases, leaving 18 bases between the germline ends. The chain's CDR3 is CASSTYRDSMEAFF. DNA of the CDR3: TGTGCCAGCAGTACCTACAGGGATAGTATGGAAGCTTTCTTT.

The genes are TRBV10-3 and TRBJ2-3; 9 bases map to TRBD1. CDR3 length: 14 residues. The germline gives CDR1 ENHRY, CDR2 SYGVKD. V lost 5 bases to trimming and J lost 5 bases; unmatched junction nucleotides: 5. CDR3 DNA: TGTGCCATCAGTAAGACAGGGGGTCAAGATACGCAGTATTTT. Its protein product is CAISKTGGQDTQYF.

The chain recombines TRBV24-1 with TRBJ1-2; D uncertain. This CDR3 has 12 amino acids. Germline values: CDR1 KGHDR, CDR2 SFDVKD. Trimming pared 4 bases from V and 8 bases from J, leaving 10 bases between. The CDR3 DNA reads TGTGCCACCAGTGACGACATGAGAGGCTACACCTTC. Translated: CATSDDMRGYTF.

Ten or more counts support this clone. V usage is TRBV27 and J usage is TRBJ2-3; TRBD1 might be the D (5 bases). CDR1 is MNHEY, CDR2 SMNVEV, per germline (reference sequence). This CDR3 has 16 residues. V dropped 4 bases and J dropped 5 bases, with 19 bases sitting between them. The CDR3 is CASSSPSQGKQDTQYF. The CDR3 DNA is TGTGCCAGCAGTTCTCCCAGTCAGGGAAAGCAAGATACGCAGTATTTT.

The CDR3: CASSLFGTGSTEAFF. The CDR3 bases are TGTGCCAGCAGTTTATTCGGGACAGGAAGCACTGAAGCTTTCTTT. The chain couples TRBV28 to TRBJ1-1, with 8 bases matching TRBD1. The V and J ends lost 1 base and 4 bases, in that order; junction bases with no gene match: 5. Germline V gene sequence: CDR1 MDHEN, CDR2 SYDVKM. The CDR3 sequence is 15 residues long.

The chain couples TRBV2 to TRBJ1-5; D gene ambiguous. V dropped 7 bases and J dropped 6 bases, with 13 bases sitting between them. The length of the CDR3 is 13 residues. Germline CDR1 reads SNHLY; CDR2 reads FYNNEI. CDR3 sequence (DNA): TGTGCCAGCACTAGGGATAACAGTCAGCCCCAGCATTTT. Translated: CASTRDNSQPQHF.

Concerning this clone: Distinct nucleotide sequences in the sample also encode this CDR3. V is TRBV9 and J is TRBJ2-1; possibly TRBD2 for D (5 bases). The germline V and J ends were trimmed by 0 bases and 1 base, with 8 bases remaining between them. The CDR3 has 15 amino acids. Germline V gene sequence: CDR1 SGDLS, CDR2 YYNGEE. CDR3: CASSVGRGSYNEQFF. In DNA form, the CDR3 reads TGTGCCAGCAGCGTAGGCCGGGGTTCCTACAATGAGCAGTTCTTC.

This CDR3 reads CASRPDRFLTGELFF. CDR3 DNA: TGTGCCAGTAGACCCGACAGGTTTCTCACCGGGGAGCTGTTTTTT. The V call is TRBV19, the J call TRBJ2-2; D may be TRBD1 (6 bases). The CDR3 length is 15 residues. The V gene lost 6 bases and the J gene lost 4 bases, with 15 bases spanning the gap. Germline loops: CDR1 LNHDA, CDR2 SQIVND (reference sequence).